The entry that follows covers one T cell receptor beta chain sequence. Antigen: not known. The sample is drawn from a study of Graves' ophthalmopathy and Graves' hyperthyroidism. Trimming took off 4 bases at V and 4 bases at J, with 14 bases between the two ends. CDR1 and CDR2 from the germline V gene are SNHLY and FYNNEI. The CDR3 has 14 residues. General study results and limits: Clonotypes were expanded in thyroid at above 0.001 frequency, and most also appeared in blood.

Amplified TCR beta CDR3 regions were obtained using RNA transcripts as template. HTBI primers were used in a first-round RT-PCR, which preceded a second-round multiplex PCR. MiXCR, run by TCRdb on the multiplex PCR reads, gives a single entry per CDR3 protein. The sample has about 660,000 distinct CDR3 sequences, roughly 39% seen once. Moderate-to-severe activity, CAS at least 3, NOSPECS at least 4 and duration under 3 months characterized donors with ophthalmopathy. Clinical symptoms, serum thyroxine, TRAb, thyroid ultrasound and orbital computed tomography were relied on for diagnosis. J is TRBJ2-7 and V is TRBV2; possible D gene TRBD1, 6 bases. Sequencing was done on a sample of peripheral blood. The source is an adult man with Graves' ophthalmopathy. CDR3 DNA sequence: TGTGCCAGCAGTGGTTCAGGGGCCCGGTACGAGCAGTACTTC. This encodes CASSGSGARYEQYF. Complete variable domain (other parts from reference TRBV2 and TRBJ2-7): EPEVTQTPSHQVTQMGQEVILRCVPISNHLYFYWYRQILGQKVEFLVSFYNNEISEKSEIFDDQFSVERPDGSNFTLKIRSTKLEDSAMYFCASSGSGARYEQYFGPGTRLTVT.